This record concerns one T cell receptor beta chain sequence. Its target is not known. These data originate in a study of blood T cells in healthy people across ages. Study-level points and caveats: There were more naive CD4+ cells and higher diversity in long-lived donors than in aged donors.

The V and J ends lost 3 bases and 4 bases respectively, with 14 bases between them. Germline V CDR1 and CDR2: SGHRS, YFSETQ. This CDR3 is 15 amino acids long. Together with a sample-barcoded 5' primer, a J-beta primer mix was included in a second PCR lasting about 7 to 11 cycles. A tag from a template-switch adaptor with 12 random nucleotides marked each cDNA molecule. Each CDR3 protein gets one entry after TCRdb re-called the 5' RACE reads with MiXCR. Among over 950,000 distinct CDR3 sequences listed, around two fifths were seen once. The clonotype was recovered from a man between 18 and 29 years old in good health. The sequenced sample consisted of blood. The gene calls are TRBV5-1 and TRBJ2-1; D possibly corresponds to TRBD1 (5 bases). The CDR3 region is CASSSQANPYNEQFF. CDR3 nucleotide sequence: TGCGCCAGCAGCTCACAGGCAAACCCTTACAATGAGCAGTTCTTC.